What follows are 19 T cell receptor beta chains derived from one specimen sequenced in a study of blood T cell repertoires in COVID-19 (TCRdb year 2020). Library preparation employed the immunoSEQ multiplex PCR assay. TCRdb provides this immuneACCESS table in a form limited to in-frame rearrangements. Some clones are lacking; in checked studies, under half of them reflect an unresolved V gene, and why the rest are absent is not known. The sample contains some 520,000 clones, 85% to 90% of them found a single time. The top ten clones comprise roughly 0.84% of the sample. The specimen was peripheral blood. The receptors were sampled from a man aged 18 to 35 with COVID-19, enrolled during active disease.

This chain links TRBV6-2 or TRBV6-3 with TRBJ2-3; perhaps TRBD1 as D (6 bases). This CDR3 has 15 amino acids. The V end was cut by 4 bases, the J end by 2 bases, with 13 bases between. Germline CDR1 reads MNHEY; CDR2 reads SVGEGT. For the CDR3, the DNA is TGTGCCAGCAGTTCCCTCGCAGGGGTCACAGATACGCAGTATTTT. Its protein is CASSSLAGVTDTQYF.

The chain has TRBV18 and TRBJ2-5; 9 nucleotides line up with TRBD2. CDR1 KGHSH and CDR2 LQKENI come from the germline V gene. The CDR3 runs to 12 residues. The CDR3 loop is CAAGGLEETQYF. CDR3 in DNA: TGTGCGGCGGGAGGGCTAGAAGAGACCCAGTACTTC.

The CDR3 protein is CASSLDGLQGNTGELFF. CDR3 coding DNA: TGTGCCAGCAGCTTAGATGGGTTGCAGGGTAACACCGGGGAGCTGTTTTTT. V usage is TRBV7-9 and J usage is TRBJ2-2, with D perhaps matching TRBD1 (5 bases). Germline V gene lookup returns CDR1 SEHNR and CDR2 FQNEAQ (reference sequence). V lost 1 base and J 2 bases, leaving 14 bases between the germline ends. The CDR3 has 17 amino acids.

The chain is built from TRBV7-8 and TRBJ2-5; D gene ambiguous. The CDR3 consists of 15 residues. V lost 0 bases, J lost 4 bases, and 12 bases lay in between. CDR1 is SGHVS, CDR2 FQNEAQ, per germline. The DNA of the CDR3 is TGTGCCAGCAGCTTAGCCCCCACTCCCGGAGAGACCCAGTACTTC. Its protein product is CASSLAPTPGETQYF.

The chain employs TRBV12-1 and TRBJ2-1; TRBD2 is taken as the D call from the table, unchecked against the DNA. TRBV12-1 is an annotated pseudogene. The CDR3 totals 17 residues. CDR3 nucleotide sequence: TGTGCCAGCAGCTCAACCACTAGCTACTACTCCTACAATGAGCAGTTCTTC. This gives the protein CASSSTTSYYSYNEQFF.

The CDR3 is CASSPRVTYEQYF. Written as DNA, the CDR3 is TGTGCCAGCAGTCCCAGGGTTACCTACGAGCAGTACTTC. The chain is built from TRBV11-2 and TRBJ2-7, with TRBD1 as a possible D gene (5 bases). The V end lost 6 bases, the J end lost 2 bases, and 11 bases lay between the germline ends. This CDR3 comprises 13 residues. CDR1 is SGHAT and CDR2 is FQNNGV in the germline V gene.

The chain employs TRBV14 and TRBJ1-1; a weak D match, TRBD1 (6 bases). V was pared by 4 bases and J by 5 bases, with 11 bases between. The CDR3 runs 13 residues. Germline V CDR1 and CDR2: SGHDN, FVKESK. In nucleotides, the CDR3 is TGTGCCAGCAGCCCCCAGGGGCGGACTGAAGCTTTCTTT. Amino acid sequence: CASSPQGRTEAFF.

J is TRBJ2-2 and V is TRBV5-1; weak D call: TRBD1 (7 bases). The CDR3 has 14 residues. Germline CDR1 SGHRS, CDR2 YFSETQ. Trimming took off 5 bases at V and 7 bases at J, with 15 bases between the two ends. The chain's CDR3 is CASRDREDIGELFF. CDR3 nucleotide sequence: TGCGCCAGCAGAGACAGGGAGGATATCGGGGAGCTGTTTTTT.

The chain has TRBV2 and TRBJ2-5; TRBD2 might be the D (5 bases). The V gene lost 4 bases and the J gene lost 7 bases, with 19 bases spanning the gap. Germline CDR1 is SNHLY and CDR2 is FYNNEI. The CDR3 covers 15 residues. This chain's CDR3 is CASSVEGALGRTQYF. The CDR3 nucleotides are TGTGCCAGCAGTGTTGAGGGAGCCCTCGGTCGGACCCAGTACTTC.

The J gene is TRBJ2-3, the V gene TRBV19; D unclear. Germline V lookup: CDR1 LNHDA, CDR2 SQIVND (reference sequence). Trimming pared 6 bases from V and 5 bases from J, leaving 12 bases between. This CDR3 contains 13 residues. This CDR3 reads CASRVYGGDTQYF. CDR3 bases: TGTGCCAGTAGGGTGTACGGTGGAGATACGCAGTATTTT.

This rearrangement joins TRBV6-5 to TRBJ1-5; 9 positions agree with TRBD1. The CDR3 has 15 amino acids. The junction had 7 bases not matched to a gene; V was cut back by 8 bases and J by 2 bases. CDR1 is MNHEY, CDR2 SVGAGI, per germline. Here the CDR3 reads CASGQGIGGNQPQHF. As DNA, the CDR3 is TGTGCCAGCGGACAGGGGATAGGGGGCAATCAGCCCCAGCATTTT.

The chain recombines TRBV6-5 with TRBJ2-7; D is perhaps TRBD2 (5 bases). The CDR3 has 16 amino acids. Germline assignment: CDR1 MNHEY and CDR2 SVGAGI. V was shortened by 0 bases and J by 3 bases, with 15 bases between the two germline ends. The CDR3 loop reads CASSYSAVMAFYEQYF. The DNA of the CDR3 is TGTGCCAGCAGTTACTCAGCGGTCATGGCATTCTACGAGCAGTACTTC.

This clone was detected once. V usage is TRBV7-9 and J usage is TRBJ2-2; 8 bases agree with TRBD1. V gave up 5 bases and J gave up 2 bases; unmatched junction bases: 25. Germline V gives CDR1 SEHNR, CDR2 FQNEAQ (reference sequence). CDR3 length equals 22 residues. CDR3 sequence reads: CASSITGRRDRPLLENTGELFF. The CDR3 DNA reads as TGTGCCAGCAGCATTACCGGGCGCCGGGACAGGCCCTTACTCGAAAACACCGGGGAGCTGTTTTTT.

The genes are TRBV27 and TRBJ2-1; D is possibly TRBD1 (5 bases). The CDR3 runs to 13 residues. V was cut by 6 bases and J by 6 bases, with 12 bases left in between. Germline CDR1 is MNHEY and CDR2 is SMNVEV (reference sequence). The DNA of the CDR3 is TGTGCCAGCAGGGCCAGGGTAAGCAATGAGCAGTTCTTC. It yields the protein CASRARVSNEQFF.

The chain has TRBV19 and TRBJ2-3; 9 bases fit TRBD2. After removal of 6 bases from V and 2 bases from J, the junction contained 12 bases not matched to a gene. Germline CDR1 LNHDA, CDR2 SQIVND (reference sequence). The CDR3 runs to 17 residues. The CDR3 sequence is CASSRLYSGGLTDTQYF. CDR3 nucleotide sequence: TGTGCCAGTAGCCGCCTCTATAGCGGGGGCCTCACAGATACGCAGTATTTT.

This chain links TRBV6-5 with TRBJ1-2, with D possibly matching TRBD1 (5 bases). Looked up from germline, CDR1 is MNHEY and CDR2 is SVGAGI. This CDR3 is built from 13 residues. Trimming left V 4 bases short and J 7 bases short, with 13 bases between. The CDR3 sequence is CASSWGGLGGYTF. In DNA form, the CDR3 reads TGTGCCAGCAGTTGGGGGGGACTAGGTGGCTACACCTTC.

V usage is TRBV24-1 and J usage is TRBJ2-7; TRBD1 agrees at 7 bases. The length of the CDR3 is 14 residues. CDR1 and CDR2 from the germline V gene are KGHDR and SFDVKD. V dropped 2 bases and J dropped 6; count of bases not matched to a gene: 6. CDR3 region: CATSDSDRPGEQYF. DNA of the CDR3: TGTGCCACCAGTGATTCGGACAGGCCCGGCGAGCAGTACTTC.

The chain joins TRBV11-2 to TRBJ2-2, with a weak D call TRBD2 (6 bases). This CDR3 has 15 residues. Germline loops: CDR1 SGHAT, CDR2 FQNNGV. V lost 1 base, J lost 5 bases, and 11 bases lay in between. CDR3 bases: TGTGCCAGCAGCTTAGGTGGAGGGAAAACCGGGGAGCTGTTTTTT. Residues: CASSLGGGKTGELFF.

The V gene is TRBV2, the J gene TRBJ2-1, with 9 bases that match TRBD2. In germline, CDR1 is SNHLY, CDR2 FYNNEI. The CDR3 totals 16 residues. V shed 6 bases and J 0 bases; nucleotides not matched to a gene: 6. CDR3 loop: CASSRLAESSYNEQFF. The CDR3, as DNA: TGTGCCAGCAGCAGACTAGCGGAGAGCTCCTACAATGAGCAGTTCTTC.